These 16 T cell receptor beta chains came from one sample sequenced in a study of vaccination effects on CD4 cells after COVID-19. Sequencing in the ViraFEST assay came after antigen-specific CD4+ T cells had been expanded with viral peptide pools, which were used to stimulate PBMC. Following culture for approximately ten days, CD4+ T cells were isolated. None of the vaccinated had previously contracted SARS-CoV-2, and their nucleocapsid antibodies tested negative. Data came from immunoSEQ multiplex PCR; TCRdb stores just in-frame clones and leaves some out. Altogether over 20,000 clones are present, about three quarters being singletons, with the ten largest covering 2.5% to 4%. The antigens these receptors bind are not known. Sequencing was performed on CD4+ T cells from PBMCs cultured with SARS-CoV-2 spike peptides, taken before COVID-19 vaccination. The receptors originated from a human donor who received a COVID-19 vaccine.

V is TRBV19 and J is TRBJ1-2, with D possibly matching TRBD1 (5 bases). Germline lookup yields CDR1 LNHDA and CDR2 SQIVND (reference sequence). CDR3 length: 13 amino acids. Trimming stripped 3 bases from V and 2 bases from J, with 7 bases between. The CDR3 region is CASSIDRNYGYTF. As DNA, the CDR3 is TGTGCCAGTAGTATCGACAGAAACTATGGCTACACCTTC.

The rearrangement links TRBV5-6 to TRBJ2-7, with a weak D call TRBD1 (6 bases). The germline gives CDR1 SGHDT, CDR2 YYEEEE. The CDR3 totals 15 residues. Trimming left V 0 bases short and J 6 bases short, with 16 bases between. DNA of the CDR3: TGTGCCAGCAGCTTGGGTCAGCAGGGGAGTGGCGAGCAGTACTTC. This translates into CASSLGQQGSGEQYF.

This rearrangement joins TRBV7-9 to TRBJ2-7; D uncertain. Trimming removed 5 bases at V and 6 bases at J, with 8 bases between. The CDR3 loop spans 11 amino acids. Per germline, CDR1 SEHNR and CDR2 FQNEAQ (reference sequence). In nucleotides, the CDR3 is TGTGCCAGCAGCGAAGCAGTCGAGCAGTACTTC. Amino acid sequence: CASSEAVEQYF. The full variable domain, in which reference TRBV7-9 and TRBJ2-7 provide the parts outside the CDR3, is DTGVSQNPRHKITKRGQNVTFRCDPISEHNRLYWYRQTLGQGPEFLTYFQNEAQLEKSRLLSDRFSAERPKGSFSTLEIQRTEQGDSAMYLCASSEAVEQYFGPGTRLTVT.

The rearrangement uses TRBV24-1 and TRBJ2-2, with D perhaps matching TRBD1 (5 bases). Trimming shortened V by 9 bases and J by 5 bases, and 9 bases separated the two germline ends. The germline CDR1 and CDR2 sequences are KGHDR and SFDVKD. The CDR3 has 12 residues. The CDR3 spells CATQGWTGELFF. CDR3 DNA: TGTGCCACCCAGGGATGGACCGGGGAGCTGTTTTTT.

The V gene is TRBV6-1, the J gene TRBJ1-3; TRBD1 is a possible D gene (5 bases). The CDR3 length is 14 residues. Germline V lookup: CDR1 MNHNS, CDR2 SASEGT. Deletions cut 2 bases from V and 1 base from J, with 6 bases between. CDR3 DNA: TGTGCCAGCAGTGAAAGGGGATCTGGAAACACCATATATTTT. Amino acids: CASSERGSGNTIYF.

CDR3 DNA sequence: TGTGCCAGCAGTGATAGTCCTCAGGATGAGCAGTTCTTC. This codes for CASSDSPQDEQFF. This sequence joins TRBV6-4 and TRBJ2-1; D unclear. This CDR3 is built from 13 residues. Germline values: CDR1 MRHNA, CDR2 SNTAGT. V was shortened by 3 bases and J by 8 bases, with 11 bases between the two germline ends.

This chain uses TRBV3-1 (or the pseudogene TRBV3-2) with TRBJ2-7, with 7 bases matching TRBD1. Germline-derived CDR1 and CDR2 are LGHDT and YNNKEL (reference sequence). The length of the CDR3 is 14 residues. Trimming at V came to 6 bases and at J to 5 bases, leaving 10 bases not matched to a gene. CDR3 residues: CASRTGQLSHEQYF. The CDR3 nucleotides read TGTGCCAGCAGGACGGGACAGTTGAGCCACGAGCAGTACTTC.

The chain couples TRBV30 to TRBJ2-1; TRBD2 matches 8 bases. This CDR3 has 20 residues. V trimming: 0 bases; J trimming: 8 bases; junction bases outside the gene matches: 24. CDR1 GTSNPN and CDR2 SVGIG come from the germline V gene (reference sequence). As DNA, the CDR3 is TGTGCCTGGAGTGTACTCTGGGGTAGGGCGGGGGGCCTTGGAGGGCATGAGCAGTTCTTC. It codes for CAWSVLWGRAGGLGGHEQFF.

This clone has only a few counts. The chain employs TRBV6-6 and TRBJ1-2; D possibly corresponds to TRBD1 (5 bases). This CDR3 spans 13 amino acids. Germline V lookup: CDR1 MNHNY, CDR2 SVGAGI (reference sequence). V lost 2 bases and J lost 4, with 8 bases in between. Here the CDR3 DNA reads TGTGCCAGCAGTTACGGCAGGGCCTATGGCTACACCTTC. Translating gives CASSYGRAYGYTF.

The chain is built from TRBV5-1 and TRBJ2-5, with D possibly matching TRBD1 (5 bases). Germline loops: CDR1 SGHRS, CDR2 YFSETQ. V was shortened by 2 bases and J by 5 bases, with 13 bases between the two germline ends. The CDR3 runs 14 residues. CDR3 bases: TGCGCCAGCAGCTTTGGTCAGGGCGGTGAGACCCAGTACTTC. The encoded protein is CASSFGQGGETQYF. The full variable domain, in which reference TRBV5-1 and TRBJ2-5 provide the parts outside the CDR3, is KAGVTQTPRYLIKTRGQQVTLSCSPISGHRSVSWYQQTPGQGLQFLFEYFSETQRNKGNFPGRFSGRQFSNSRSEMNVSTLELGDSALYLCASSFGQGGETQYFGPGTRLLVL.

This clone has only a few counts. The chain has TRBV19 and TRBJ1-1; TRBD1 matches 8 bases. The CDR3 contains 15 residues. V dropped 5 bases and J dropped 2; count of bases not matched to a gene: 7. Germline CDR1 is LNHDA and CDR2 is SQIVND (reference sequence). The CDR3 sequence is CASSYQTGANTEAFF. Written as DNA, the CDR3 is TGTGCCAGTAGTTACCAGACAGGGGCCAACACTGAAGCTTTCTTT.

The chain has TRBV7-8 and TRBJ2-1; TRBD1 matches 10 bases. The CDR3 contains 17 residues. J was trimmed by 2 bases and V by 5 bases; bases with no gene match: 9. The V gene's germline CDR1 is SGHVS and CDR2 FQNEAQ. CDR3 DNA: TGTGCCAGCAGCCTGAGTAGGGGGACAGGGGCCTACAATGAGCAGTTCTTC. Residues: CASSLSRGTGAYNEQFF.

This clone was seen once. This rearrangement joins TRBV6-2 or TRBV6-3 to TRBJ1-1; no clear D gene. The V end lost 5 bases, the J end lost 7 bases, and 20 bases lay between the germline ends. Germline V CDR1 and CDR2: MNHEY, SVGEGT. CDR3 size: 15 residues. The CDR3 bases are TGTGCCAGCAGTACCGTAGGACGTCCTTACCGTGAAGCTTTCTTT. Its protein product is CASSTVGRPYREAFF.

The rearrangement links TRBV10-3 to TRBJ2-7, with TRBD2 matching over 10 bases. CDR1 ENHRY and CDR2 SYGVKD come from the germline V gene. The length of the CDR3 is 16 residues. V gave up 6 bases and J gave up 2 bases; unmatched junction bases: 10. The CDR3 sequence: CAIRGHSGGSPYEQYF. The CDR3 coding sequence is TGTGCCATCAGGGGGCATAGCGGGGGGTCTCCCTACGAGCAGTACTTC.

For the CDR3, the DNA is TGTGCCAGTAGTATCGGGCAGATCAACTATGGCTACACCTTC. As protein: CASSIGQINYGYTF. The chain is built from TRBV19 and TRBJ1-2; D unclear. The CDR3 loop spans 14 amino acids. Trimming removed 3 bases at V and 2 bases at J, with 10 bases between. Germline loops: CDR1 LNHDA, CDR2 SQIVND (reference sequence).

This chain joins TRBV12-3 or TRBV12-4 and TRBJ1-2; no clear D. The CDR3 runs to 12 residues. Trimming left V 3 bases short and J 8 bases short, with 10 bases between. In nucleotides, the CDR3 is TGTGCCAGCAGTTTTGGGAGGTGGGGCTACACCTTC. It yields the protein CASSFGRWGYTF.